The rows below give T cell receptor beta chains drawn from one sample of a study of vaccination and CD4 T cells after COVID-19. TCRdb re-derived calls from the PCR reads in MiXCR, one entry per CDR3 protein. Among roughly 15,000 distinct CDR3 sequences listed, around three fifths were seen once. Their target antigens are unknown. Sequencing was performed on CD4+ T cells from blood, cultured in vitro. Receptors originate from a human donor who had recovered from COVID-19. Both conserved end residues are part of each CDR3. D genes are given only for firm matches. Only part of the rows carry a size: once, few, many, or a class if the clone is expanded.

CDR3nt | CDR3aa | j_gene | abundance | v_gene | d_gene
TGTGCCAGCAGCTTATCTTCGGGGTCCTACAATGAGCAGTTCTTC | CASSLSSGSYNEQFF | TRBJ2-1 | NA | TRBV7-2 | NA
TGTGCCAGCAGTCTGTGGGCCACAGGGGGCGTAGAGCCCCAGCATTTT | CASSLWATGGVEPQHF | TRBJ1-5 | NA | TRBV6-1 | TRBD1
TGTGCCAGCAGTTCCCGGTGGGCTAGGGAAAGCAATCAGCCCCAGCATTTT | CASSSRWARESNQPQHF | TRBJ1-5 | NA | TRBV28 | NA
TGCAGTGCTAGAGTCCGGACACCGAACACTGAAGCTTTCTTT | CSARVRTPNTEAFF | TRBJ1-1 | NA | TRBV20-1 | NA
TGTGCCAGTAGGAGACAGTCGTTAGATGAAAAACTGTTTTTT | CASRRQSLDEKLFF | TRBJ1-4 | NA | TRBV19 | NA
TGTGCCAGCAGTCCTCTGATGGTGGCCCCTGGCACCGGGGAGCTGTTTTTT | CASSPLMVAPGTGELFF | TRBJ2-2 | NA | TRBV12-3/TRBV12-4 | NA
TGTGCCAGCAGCCCGGTTACAGGGGCCAGGACCGGGGAGCTGTTTTTT | CASSPVTGARTGELFF | TRBJ2-2 | NA | TRBV11-3 | TRBD1
TGTGCCAGCAGCTCCCCGGGGGTTGGAAGTCAGCCCCAGCATTTT | CASSSPGVGSQPQHF | TRBJ1-5 | NA | TRBV7-9 | NA
TGCGCCAGCAGTGAGACAGCCCGCGGTCAGCCCCAGCATTTT | CASSETARGQPQHF | TRBJ1-5 | NA | TRBV10-2 | NA
TGTGCCAGCAGTTTCGGGGTCAATCCCCAGCATTTT | CASSFGVNPQHF | TRBJ1-5 | NA | TRBV28 | NA
TGTGCCAGCAGCACCCTTGGCAGGGCGGCCAAAAACATTCAGTACTTC | CASSTLGRAAKNIQYF | TRBJ2-4 | few | TRBV5-8 | NA
TGTGCCAGCATCCAATCTGGAAACACCATATATTTT | CASIQSGNTIYF | TRBJ1-3 | NA | TRBV12-3/TRBV12-4 | NA
TGTGCCAGCAGCCCCACAGGGATGAGTGGTGAGCAGTACTTC | CASSPTGMSGEQYF | TRBJ2-7 | few | TRBV6-1 | NA
TGTGCCAGCAAGGGGCCGGGAAAAAAGTATTCACCCCTCCACTTT | CASKGPGKKYSPLHF | TRBJ1-6 | NA | TRBV6-1 | NA
TGTGCCACCAGCAGAGGGATTGGGGCGGGAGGGCCACGTGAGCAGTTCTTC | CATSRGIGAGGPREQFF | TRBJ2-1 | NA | TRBV15 | TRBD2
TGTGCCAGCAGTCCTACAGGGGGCTATGGCTACACCTTC | CASSPTGGYGYTF | TRBJ1-2 | NA | TRBV27 | TRBD1
TGCGCCAGCAGCTTGGCTGGCCGAGGGACCCAGTACTTC | CASSLAGRGTQYF | TRBJ2-5 | NA | TRBV7-9 | NA
TGTGCCAGCAGTCGCCGACTAGCGGGAGATTTCGCCTACGAGCAGTACTTC | CASSRRLAGDFAYEQYF | TRBJ2-7 | few | TRBV6-2/TRBV6-3 | TRBD2
TGTGCCACCAGTGATTCGGCCGGTGGGACAGAAGGCACAGATACGCAGTATTTT | CATSDSAGGTEGTDTQYF | TRBJ2-3 | NA | TRBV24-1 | TRBD1
TGTGCCAGCAGTTCTGGGGGGACAGGGAGTGAAAAACTGTTTTTT | CASSSGGTGSEKLFF | TRBJ1-4 | NA | TRBV6-5 | TRBD1